These 22 T cell receptor beta chains were all obtained from the same sample, sequenced in a study of blood T cell repertoires in COVID-19. Measured with immunoSEQ multiplex PCR; TCRdb has only the in-frame clones, and not every one. The table shows 18,000 or so clones, with 88% occurring only once. Sequenced sample: peripheral blood. The receptors stem from a man aged 35 to 55 with active COVID-19.

This chain connects TRBV30 to TRBJ2-1; TRBD2 agrees at 12 bases. The CDR3 runs 13 residues. Germline assignment: CDR1 GTSNPN and CDR2 SVGIG (reference sequence). With V trimmed by 8 bases and J by 9 bases, 8 bases remained unmatched. For the CDR3, the DNA is TGTGCCGGTACCCTAGCGGGAGGGCCTGAGCAGTTCTTC. Amino acids: CAGTLAGGPEQFF.

This clone was observed once. The V gene is TRBV7-3, the J gene TRBJ2-1; TRBD2 aligns across 14 bases. The V gene's germline CDR1 is SGHTA and CDR2 FQGTGA. The ends lost 5 bases at V and 15 bases at J; junction bases unmatched: 9. The CDR3 extends over 14 amino acids. The CDR3 reads CASSVGGLAGVRFF. The DNA for the CDR3 is TGTGCCAGCAGCGTAGGGGGACTAGCGGGAGTACGGTTCTTC.

The rearrangement joins TRBV30 to TRBJ1-1, with a tentative D call TRBD1 (5 bases). The CDR3 runs to 14 residues. CDR1 GTSNPN and CDR2 SVGIG come from the germline V gene (reference sequence). V shed 3 bases and J shed 5 bases, with 16 bases lying between them. The CDR3 reads CAWSSGGGVTEAFF. In DNA, the CDR3 is TGTGCCTGGAGCTCCGGAGGAGGGGTGACTGAAGCTTTCTTT.

This clone is a singleton in its sample. This chain connects TRBV2 to TRBJ1-1, with TRBD1 matching 8 bases. The CDR3 has 12 residues. Germline values: CDR1 SNHLY, CDR2 FYNNEI. The ends lost 6 bases at V and 11 bases at J; junction bases unmatched: 8. The CDR3 DNA reads TGTGCCAGCAGAGATGACAGGGGTGATGCTTTCTTT. As protein: CASRDDRGDAFF. Supplemented by reference TRBV2 and TRBJ1-1, the full variable domain reads EPEVTQTPSHQVTQMGQEVILRCVPISNHLYFYWYRQILGQKVEFLVSFYNNEISEKSEIFDDQFSVERPDGSNFTLKIRSTKLEDSAMYFCASRDDRGDAFFGQGTRLTVV.

J is TRBJ2-1 and V is TRBV6-4; the match to TRBD2 covers 10 bases. CDR1 is MRHNA, CDR2 SNTAGT, per germline. This CDR3 is 15 amino acids long. With 4 bases clipped from V and 7 bases from J, the junction kept 7 bases outside the gene matches. CDR3 DNA sequence: TGTGCCAGCAGTGCCCTAGCGGGAGTAGGGAATGAGCAGTTCTTC. It codes for CASSALAGVGNEQFF.

CDR3 loop: CASSLGFGDTQYF. The CDR3 DNA reads as TGTGCCAGCAGCTTGGGCTTCGGGGATACGCAGTATTTT. The chain combines TRBV5-4 with TRBJ2-3; D unclear. CDR1 is SGHNT, CDR2 YYREEE, per germline (reference sequence). V dropped 0 bases and J dropped 6 bases, with 8 bases sitting between them. The CDR3 sequence is 13 residues long.

The J gene is TRBJ1-6, the V gene TRBV4-3; D may be TRBD1 (5 bases). V lost 1 base and J 4 bases, leaving 17 bases between the germline ends. The CDR3 is 18 residues long. Germline loops: CDR1 LGHNA, CDR2 YSLEER. CDR3 amino acids: CASSQVRGATAYNSPLHF. The CDR3 DNA follows: TGCGCCAGCAGCCAAGTTCGTGGCGCGACAGCTTATAATTCACCCCTCCACTTT.

This clone turned up a few times. The chain carries TRBV3-1 (or the pseudogene TRBV3-2) and TRBJ1-5; 9 nucleotides align to TRBD1. This CDR3 comprises 16 residues. CDR1 LGHDT and CDR2 YNNKEL come from the germline V gene (reference sequence). V was clipped by 4 bases and J by 3 bases; unmatched bases: 7. The CDR3 sequence is CASSPGTGSFNQPQHF. CDR3 coding DNA: TGTGCCAGCAGCCCCGGGACAGGGTCGTTCAATCAGCCCCAGCATTTT.

This clone has only one observation. The J gene is TRBJ2-7, the V gene TRBV7-2; 10 bases map to TRBD2. V lost 5 bases, J lost 4 bases, and 5 bases stayed unmatched. CDR1 and CDR2 (germline): SGHTA, FQGNSA. The CDR3 is 14 residues long. CDR3 region: CASSQAGGIYEQYF. CDR3 nucleotides: TGTGCCAGCAGCCAAGCGGGAGGGATTTACGAGCAGTACTTC.

The chain employs TRBV11-2 and TRBJ1-6; D gene ambiguous. Trimming removed 5 bases at V and 7 bases at J, with 9 bases between. Germline CDR1 reads SGHAT; CDR2 reads FQNNGV. The CDR3 has 13 amino acids. In DNA form, the CDR3 reads TGTGCCAGCAGCCCCCGCCAGAATTCACCCCTCCACTTT. Translation: CASSPRQNSPLHF.

CDR3 nucleotide sequence: TGCAGCGCGAGGGGCTTGGGTGGAAACACCATATATTTT. The encoded protein is CSARGLGGNTIYF. The chain joins TRBV29-1 to TRBJ1-3, with D possibly matching TRBD1 (5 bases). This CDR3 region has 13 residues. Germline lookup yields CDR1 SQVTM and CDR2 ANQGSEA. V was trimmed by 7 bases and J by 3 bases, leaving 13 bases between them.

V usage is TRBV7-2 and J usage is TRBJ2-1, with D tentatively TRBD2 (5 bases). CDR1 and CDR2 from the germline V gene are SGHTA and FQGNSA. The CDR3 is made up of 17 amino acids. Trimming removed 1 base at V and 0 bases at J, with 13 bases between. Written as DNA, the CDR3 is TGTGCCAGCAGCTTAGGGCCCACGGGGAGCTCCTACAATGAGCAGTTCTTC. Translation: CASSLGPTGSSYNEQFF.

The V gene is TRBV6-2 or TRBV6-3, the J gene TRBJ2-3; the D gene is possibly TRBD1 (5 bases). Deletions cut 2 bases from V and 11 bases from J, with 11 bases between. Germline V lookup: CDR1 MNHEY, CDR2 SVGEGT. The length of the CDR3 is 12 residues. CDR3 nucleotide sequence: TGTGCCAGCAGTTACGGGGCCCCGCGGCAGTATTTT. Its protein product is CASSYGAPRQYF.

This chain uses TRBV12-3 or TRBV12-4 with TRBJ2-1, with D perhaps matching TRBD2 (6 bases). The length of the CDR3 is 12 residues. The V and J ends lost 6 bases and 3 bases respectively, with 6 bases between them. The CDR3 DNA follows: TGTGCCAGCAGGGGGGGCTACAATGAGCAGTTCTTC. The encoded protein is CASRGGYNEQFF.

The V call is TRBV4-3, the J call TRBJ2-7, with 9 positions matching TRBD2. Germline V lookup: CDR1 LGHNA, CDR2 YSLEER. CDR3 size: 16 residues. Trimming removed 1 base from V and 3 bases from J; junction bases left unmatched: 7. This CDR3 reads CASSQVREGPGYEQYF. DNA for the CDR3: TGCGCCAGCAGCCAAGTGCGGGAGGGCCCGGGCTACGAGCAGTACTTC.

This sequence joins TRBV27 and TRBJ2-1; 8 bases match TRBD2. CDR1 and CDR2 from the germline V gene are MNHEY and SMNVEV (reference sequence). J lost 8 bases, V lost 4 bases, and 4 bases had no gene match. This CDR3 is 13 amino acids long. DNA of the CDR3: TGTGCCAGCAGTTCGGTGCGGGGGGATGAGCAGTTCTTC. It yields the protein CASSSVRGDEQFF.

This sequence joins TRBV14 and TRBJ2-2, with 7 nucleotides matching TRBD1. The CDR3 has 16 amino acids. Germline CDR1 SGHDN, CDR2 FVKESK. V dropped 1 base and J dropped 4; count of bases not matched to a gene: 6. CDR3 DNA: TGTGCCAGCAGCCAAGCAGGGGGAGATTGCACCGGGGAGCTGTTTTTT. It translates to CASSQAGGDCTGELFF.

V usage is TRBV6-5 and J usage is TRBJ2-7; 10 bases map to TRBD2. The CDR3 is 15 amino acids. Trimming cost V 2 bases and J 4 bases; bases outside gene matches: 5. Germline V gene sequence: CDR1 MNHEY, CDR2 SVGAGI. Written as DNA, the CDR3 is TGTGCCAGCAGTTACGTCAGCGGGAGGGGGTACGAGCAGTACTTC. Protein product: CASSYVSGRGYEQYF.

This rearrangement joins TRBV7-3 to TRBJ2-7; TRBD2 matches at 7 bases. The germline CDR1 and CDR2 sequences are SGHTA and FQGTGA. The CDR3 has 17 residues. With V trimmed by 5 bases and J by 3 bases, 16 bases remained unmatched. In nucleotides, the CDR3 is TGTGCCAGCAGCCCCCATGGGAAACTAGCGAGAAGCTACGAGCAGTACTTC. As protein: CASSPHGKLARSYEQYF.

This clone occurred a few times. J is TRBJ1-2 and V is TRBV7-3, with D tentatively TRBD1 (6 bases). The CDR3 totals 13 residues. Trimming took 4 bases from V and 4 from J, leaving 10 bases between them. Per the germline V gene, CDR1 is SGHTA and CDR2 is FQGTGA. The CDR3 sequence: CASSSGQGYGYTF. CDR3 bases: TGTGCCAGCAGCTCGGGACAAGGCTATGGCTACACCTTC.

CDR3 sequence: CASSDHGQAISIQPQHF. The CDR3 nucleotides are TGTGCCAGCAGTGATCACGGACAAGCGATATCAATTCAGCCCCAGCATTTT. The chain recombines TRBV2 with TRBJ1-5; weak D call: TRBD1 (5 bases). V lost 3 bases and J 6 bases, leaving 21 bases between the germline ends. Germline V lookup: CDR1 SNHLY, CDR2 FYNNEI. The CDR3 runs 17 residues.

V usage is TRBV7-2 and J usage is TRBJ1-5; 7 bases map to TRBD1. There are 15 residues in the CDR3. V shed 5 bases and J 3 bases; nucleotides not matched to a gene: 7. The germline V gene encodes CDR1 SGHTA and CDR2 FQGNSA. CDR3 sequence reads: CASSPLRGPNQPQHF. The CDR3 DNA reads TGTGCCAGCAGCCCTTTGAGGGGGCCCAATCAGCCCCAGCATTTT.